The 12 T cell receptor beta chains below all came from one sample that was sequenced in a study of blood T cell repertoires in COVID-19 (TCRdb year 2020). The library was obtained by the immunoSEQ multiplex PCR assay. TCRdb took over this immuneACCESS table, retaining in-frame rearrangements with V and J assigned. Such tables are incomplete; in checked studies, under half of the missing clones stem from an unresolved V gene, and the remainder is unexplained. The sample table holds around 140,000 clones, of which 84% were seen once. The top ten clonotypes cover about 9.4% of the sample. The sequenced sample consisted of peripheral blood. The receptors originated from a man aged 60 to 69 with active or convalescent COVID-19.

The chain links TRBV7-2 to TRBJ1-2; D remains ambiguous. The CDR3 totals 13 residues. The germline gives CDR1 SGHTA, CDR2 FQGNSA. V dropped 8 bases and J dropped 2 bases, with 12 bases sitting between them. The CDR3 reads CASSQTANYGYTF. The CDR3 DNA is TGTGCCAGCTCCCAGACTGCAAACTATGGCTACACCTTC.

The chain has TRBV6-2 or TRBV6-3 and TRBJ2-3, with 9 bases matching TRBD2. Trimming removed 3 bases from V and 1 base from J; junction bases left unmatched: 11. CDR1 is MNHEY, CDR2 SVGEGT, per germline. The CDR3 sequence is 18 residues long. The CDR3 reads CASSYPRGGIGGTDTQYF. The CDR3 DNA follows: TGTGCCAGCAGTTATCCGCGGGGGGGCATCGGCGGCACAGATACGCAGTATTTT.

The rearrangement links TRBV3-1 (or the pseudogene TRBV3-2) to TRBJ2-5, with a possible D match to TRBD2 (5 bases). Per germline, CDR1 LGHDT and CDR2 YNNKEL (reference sequence). V shed 5 bases and J shed 5 bases, with 15 bases lying between them. The CDR3 contains 14 residues. The CDR3 protein is CASSASGPGETQYF. Here the CDR3 DNA reads TGTGCCAGCAGCGCGTCTGGGCCGGGGGAGACCCAGTACTTC.

This chain connects TRBV13 to TRBJ2-5; 9 positions match TRBD2. The CDR3 has 15 residues. The V gene's germline CDR1 is PRHDT and CDR2 FYEKMQ (reference sequence). Trimming removed 2 bases from V and 2 bases from J; junction bases left unmatched: 3. The CDR3 nucleotides read TGTGCCAGCAGCTTACGGCTAGCGGGACAAGAGACCCAGTACTTC. It translates to CASSLRLAGQETQYF. The variable domain in full, with the rest retrieved from reference TRBV13 and TRBJ2-5, is AAGVIQSPRHLIKEKRETATLKCYPIPRHDTVYWYQQGPGQDPQFLISFYEKMQSDKGSIPDRFSAQQFSDYHSELNMSSLELGDSALYFCASSLRLAGQETQYFGPGTRLLVL.

The chain has TRBV4-1 and TRBJ2-5; 8 bases agree with TRBD2. Trimming at V came to 4 bases and at J to 5 bases, leaving 12 bases not matched to a gene. The germline V gene has CDR1 MGHRA and CDR2 YSYEKL. This CDR3 region has 16 residues. Here the CDR3 reads CASSLRTGLEMETQYF. The CDR3 coding sequence is TGCGCCAGCAGCCTACGAACGGGACTAGAGATGGAGACCCAGTACTTC.

The CDR3 DNA sequence: TGTGCCAGCAGCTTAGGACTCGAGGGATTAAAAGTCTTCAGAAGAGAGTGGGGCTACACCTTC. Encoded protein: CASSLGLEGLKVFRREWGYTF. The V gene is TRBV7-8, the J gene TRBJ1-2; D is ambiguous. CDR1 and CDR2 (germline): SGHVS, FQNEAQ. This CDR3 contains 21 residues. V was shortened by 1 base and J by 8 bases, with 35 bases between the two germline ends.

The gene calls are TRBV5-4 and TRBJ1-1; 10 nucleotides match TRBD1. The CDR3 contains 17 residues. V gave up 4 bases and J gave up 4 bases; unmatched junction bases: 13. Germline-derived CDR1 and CDR2 are SGHNT and YYREEE (reference sequence). In DNA form, the CDR3 reads TGTGCCAGCAGCCCGACGGGGGGGACAGGGGCGATCACTGAAGCTTTCTTT. Encoded protein: CASSPTGGTGAITEAFF.

The chain joins TRBV11-3 to TRBJ1-1; 7 bases align to TRBD1. V lost 0 bases to trimming and J lost 4 bases; unmatched junction nucleotides: 5. In germline, CDR1 is SGHNT, CDR2 YENEEA. This CDR3 is 15 amino acids long. This CDR3 is CASSLEGGVSTEAFF. In DNA, the CDR3 is TGTGCCAGCAGCTTAGAAGGGGGCGTGAGCACTGAAGCTTTCTTT.

The chain joins TRBV13 to TRBJ1-2; no clear D gene. The CDR3 totals 14 residues. Germline V gene lookup returns CDR1 PRHDT and CDR2 FYEKMQ (reference sequence). Trimming took 5 bases from V and 4 from J, leaving 14 bases between them. The CDR3 here is CASSPGGGPYGYTF. CDR3 sequence (DNA): TGTGCCAGCAGCCCCGGTGGAGGGCCCTATGGCTACACCTTC.

The chain recombines TRBV4-1 with TRBJ1-5; weak D call: TRBD1 (5 bases). This CDR3 region has 18 residues. Between the trimmed V and J ends, which lost 5 bases and 0 bases, there was a span of 20 bases. In germline, CDR1 is MGHRA, CDR2 YSYEKL. DNA for the CDR3: TGCGCCAGCAGCGTTGGTGGGATAGGGGTCTATAGCAATCAGCCCCAGCATTTT. This gives the protein CASSVGGIGVYSNQPQHF.

This clone was seen ten or more times. The chain carries TRBV5-1 and TRBJ1-2; D possibly corresponds to TRBD1 (6 bases). The V gene's germline CDR1 is SGHRS and CDR2 YFSETQ. This CDR3 has 15 amino acids. Trimming took 0 bases from V and 8 from J, leaving 17 bases between them. The CDR3 DNA reads as TGCGCCAGCAGCTTGGGGAACAGGGATTTGAAAGGCTACACCTTC. It is translated as CASSLGNRDLKGYTF.

The sample holds one count of this clone. This rearrangement joins TRBV5-4 to TRBJ1-2; 7 bases align to TRBD1. The junction had 5 bases not matched to a gene; V was cut back by 1 base and J by 8 bases. This CDR3 region has 13 residues. Germline values: CDR1 SGHNT, CDR2 YYREEE (reference sequence). This CDR3 is CASSLWDSRGYTF. DNA of the CDR3: TGTGCCAGCAGCTTGTGGGACAGTCGGGGCTACACCTTC.